Listed below are T cell receptor beta chains from one sample, sequenced in a study of blood T cells in healthy people across ages. TCRdb re-derived calls from the 5' RACE reads in MiXCR, one entry per CDR3 protein. The sample shows some 780,000 distinct CDR3 sequences, roughly three fifths of them seen only once. Sequences were obtained from blood. The receptors stem from a man aged 40-50 years in good health. Both conserved end residues are part of each CDR3. The D gene is left open where the match is weak. Clone size is not always given. Where it is, it says once, few, many or a class for expanded clones.

D,J,V,size,DNA,CDR3
TRBD1,TRBJ2-7,TRBV10-3,NA,TGTGCCATCAGTGCCGGACAGGGTGGGACATACGAGCAGTACTTC,CAISAGQGGTYEQYF
NA,TRBJ2-5,TRBV7-8,NA,TGTGCCAGCAGCTCAATCCGGACAGACACGACGGCCCAGTACTTC,CASSSIRTDTTAQYF
TRBD2,TRBJ2-5,TRBV9,NA,TGTGCCAGCAGCGTAGGACTAGCGGGGGCACAGGACGAGACCCAGTACTTC,CASSVGLAGAQDETQYF
NA,TRBJ2-3,TRBV5-1,NA,TGCGCCAGCAGCTTGGTTCAGGCCAACACAGATACGCAGTATTTT,CASSLVQANTDTQYF
NA,TRBJ2-2,TRBV4-3,NA,TGCGCCAGCAGCCAAAATTCCGGGACCGGGAACACCGGGGAGCTGTTTTTT,CASSQNSGTGNTGELFF
NA,TRBJ1-2,TRBV11-3,NA,TGTGCCAGCAGCCAAGGACTCTTCTATGGCTACACCTTC,CASSQGLFYGYTF
TRBD1,TRBJ2-3,TRBV7-3,NA,TGTGCCAGCAGCCAAGGACAGGCTCCCACAGATACGCAGTATTTT,CASSQGQAPTDTQYF
NA,TRBJ2-5,TRBV10-3,NA,TGTGCCATCAGGATAGGCCAAGAGACCCAGTACTTC,CAIRIGQETQYF
TRBD1,TRBJ2-7,TRBV7-6,NA,TGTGCCAGCAGCTCGACCGGGACAGGGGGCGTCGAGCAGTACTTC,CASSSTGTGGVEQYF
TRBD2,TRBJ2-7,TRBV7-3,NA,TGTGCCAGCAGCTCTATAGCGGGAGTCGACGAGCAGTACTTC,CASSSIAGVDEQYF
NA,TRBJ1-2,TRBV7-2,few,TGTGCCAGCAGCTTAGAGGTTCAAGTCAATGGCTACACCTTC,CASSLEVQVNGYTF
NA,TRBJ2-3,TRBV5-1,many,TGCGCCAGCAGCTCGGAAACTAGCTCAGATACGCAGTATTTT,CASSSETSSDTQYF
TRBD1,TRBJ2-7,TRBV3-1,NA,TGTGCCAGCAGCCGACAGGGCATCGAGCAGTACTTC,CASSRQGIEQYF
NA,TRBJ2-7,TRBV18,NA,TGTGCCAGCTCACCAATAACGACTTTCACCACCTACGAGCAGTACTTC,CASSPITTFTTYEQYF
NA,TRBJ2-7,TRBV27,NA,TGTGCCAGCAGAGCGCGGGTCAATCGGGACTACGAGCAGTACTTC,CASRARVNRDYEQYF
NA,TRBJ2-1,TRBV20-1,NA,TGCAGTGCTAACAACCCCGGGACACTCTACAATGAGCAGTTCTTC,CSANNPGTLYNEQFF
TRBD2,TRBJ2-1,TRBV29-1,few,TGCAGCGTGCCGGGACTAGCGGGAGGTTACAATGAGCAGTTCTTC,CSVPGLAGGYNEQFF
NA,TRBJ2-7,TRBV3-1,once,TGTGCCAGCAGCCCTAAACCCGTGGGTGTCTACGAGCAGTACTTC,CASSPKPVGVYEQYF
NA,TRBJ2-7,TRBV7-2,NA,TGTGCCAGCAGCTCTGCGGGGACTCCCCTCTCCTACGAGCAGTACTTC,CASSSAGTPLSYEQYF
TRBD2,TRBJ2-3,TRBV20-1,NA,TGCAGTGTTCCGACTAGCGGGGCTTTCACAGATACGCAGTATTTT,CSVPTSGAFTDTQYF
NA,TRBJ2-7,TRBV20-1,NA,TGCAGTGCTGTACCCCATTTCCAGGGTCTCAGCTCCTACGAGCAGTACTTC,CSAVPHFQGLSSYEQYF
NA,TRBJ1-2,TRBV25-1,NA,TGTGCCAGCAGTGGACCCAGGGGAGACTCTCATGGCTACACCTTC,CASSGPRGDSHGYTF
TRBD1,TRBJ1-6,TRBV27,NA,TGTGCCAGCAGCCTCACACAAGCGCCAGGGGGGAGCTCCTATAATTCACCCCTCCACTTT,CASSLTQAPGGSSYNSPLHF